A selection of T cell receptor beta chains follows, all from one sample in a study of cytomegalovirus exposure and HLA in healthy donors. Assay used: immunoSEQ multiplex PCR; TCRdb lists only in-frame clones, some missing. The repertoire consists of over 80,000 clones, with about two thirds occurring once and the leading ten covering 5.9%. Sample: PBMCs. These receptors were taken from a boy aged 5 to 17 in good health and CMV-seropositive. CDR3s include the opening cysteine and the closing phenylalanine or tryptophan. A D gene is named only where the DNA matches it firmly. Clone size is given for some rows only: seen once, a few or many times, or a class if the clone is expanded.

>12|-|TRBV7-6|TRBJ2-7|-
CASSPMGDEQYF
TGTGCCAGCAGCCCGATGGGCGACGAGCAGTACTTC
>15|-|TRBV4-3|TRBJ2-1|TRBD2
CASSQEAAGVDEQFF
TGCGCCAGCAGCCAAGAAGCAGCGGGAGTGGATGAGCAGTTCTTC
>11|-|TRBV6-6|TRBJ1-1|-
CASSGGYEAFF
TGTGCCAGCAGTGGGGGGTATGAAGCTTTCTTT
>13|once|TRBV5-6|TRBJ1-1|-
CASSPSRGTEAFF
TGTGCCAGCAGCCCGTCCCGAGGCACTGAAGCTTTCTTT
>17|few|TRBV5-6|TRBJ1-1|TRBD1
CASSLGQGSGVDTEAFF
TGTGCCAGCAGCTTAGGACAGGGGAGTGGGGTTGACACTGAAGCTTTCTTT
>14|-|TRBV6-1|TRBJ1-1|-
CASIRPGFETEAFF
TGTGCCAGCATCCGGCCAGGGTTTGAAACTGAAGCTTTCTTT
>13|-|TRBV19|TRBJ2-1|-
CASSPSAGVEQFF
TGTGCCAGTAGTCCCTCCGCGGGCGTTGAGCAGTTCTTC
>16|once|TRBV7-8|TRBJ2-1|-
CASSLTPDSLDNEQFF
TGTGCCAGCAGCCTTACTCCGGACAGCCTCGACAATGAGCAGTTCTTC
>15|-|TRBV5-8|TRBJ1-4|-
CASSLTGRSNEKLFF
TGTGCCAGCAGCTTGACAGGGCGCTCTAATGAAAAACTGTTTTTT
>19|once|TRBV5-4|TRBJ1-2|TRBD1
CASSLAPFDRGLGYHGYTF
TGTGCCAGCAGCTTGGCCCCCTTTGACAGGGGGCTGGGTTATCATGGCTACACCTTC
>16|-|TRBV7-3|TRBJ2-6|-
CASSRSRSSGANVLTF
TGTGCCAGCAGCCGATCGCGGAGCTCTGGGGCCAACGTCCTGACTTTC
>14|once|TRBV27|TRBJ2-7|TRBD2
CASTSGSRTYEQYF
TGTGCCAGCACTAGCGGGAGTCGGACCTACGAGCAGTACTTC
>15|-|TRBV5-1|TRBJ1-1|TRBD1
CASRQTGGLNTEAFF
TGCGCCAGCCGACAGACAGGGGGGTTGAACACTGAAGCTTTCTTT
>15|-|TRBV2|TRBJ1-1|-
CASSGTGTPNTEAFF
TGTGCCAGCAGTGGGACCGGGACACCGAACACTGAAGCTTTCTTT
>14|once|TRBV15|TRBJ2-7|-
CATSRVDKTYEQYF
TGTGCCACCAGCAGGGTAGACAAGACCTACGAGCAGTACTTC
>15|-|TRBV5-4|TRBJ2-7|TRBD2
CASSSVKLAGNEQYF
TGTGCCAGCAGCTCAGTAAAACTAGCGGGGAACGAGCAGTACTTC
>14|-|TRBV9|TRBJ1-5|TRBD1
CASSFGQGIQPQHF
TGTGCCAGCAGCTTCGGACAGGGGATCCAGCCCCAGCATTTT
>12|-|TRBV30|TRBJ1-2|-
CAWTPIEGDYTF
TGTGCCTGGACCCCTATCGAGGGGGACTACACCTTC
>16|once|TRBV27|TRBJ2-1|-
CASSFGPQGNYNEQFF
TGTGCCAGCAGTTTCGGACCACAGGGTAACTACAATGAGCAGTTCTTC
>14|-|TRBV6-1|TRBJ1-1|-
CASSAPRMNTEAFF
TGTGCCAGCAGTGCTCCCAGGATGAACACTGAAGCTTTCTTT
>13|-|TRBV6-5|TRBJ2-7|-
CASRTGGRYEQYF
TGTGCCAGCCGAACAGGTGGGCGCTACGAGCAGTACTTC
>15|-|TRBV6-5|TRBJ1-5|-
CASSSRLRGGQPQHF
TGTGCCAGCAGTTCCCGGCTCCGGGGTGGGCAGCCCCAGCATTTT
>14|-|TRBV6-5|TRBJ2-7|-
CASSYSRLGYEQYF
TGTGCCAGCAGTTACTCGAGGTTAGGATACGAGCAGTACTTC
>15|-|TRBV9|TRBJ2-2|TRBD2
CASSVLAGFTGELFF
TGTGCCAGCAGCGTACTAGCGGGGTTCACCGGGGAGCTGTTTTTT
>14|-|TRBV4-1|TRBJ2-4|-
CASSQNGAGPIQYF
TGCGCCAGCAGCCAAAATGGGGCGGGGCCCATTCAGTACTTC
>16|-|TRBV25-1|TRBJ1-6|-
CASSAGGPNYNSPLHF
TGTGCCAGCAGTGCGGGGGGGCCTAACTATAATTCACCCCTCCACTTT
>18|few|TRBV5-1|TRBJ1-3|TRBD1
CASSPRDSQHFSGNTIYF
TGCGCCAGCAGCCCCCGGGACAGCCAACATTTCTCTGGAAACACCATATATTTT
>15|-|TRBV7-3|TRBJ1-1|TRBD1
CASSLQGVANTEAFF
TGTGCCAGCAGCTTACAGGGGGTTGCGAACACTGAAGCTTTCTTT
>11|few|TRBV20-1|TRBJ1-3|-
CSGEDRNTIYF
TGCAGTGGGGAGGACAGAAACACCATATATTTT